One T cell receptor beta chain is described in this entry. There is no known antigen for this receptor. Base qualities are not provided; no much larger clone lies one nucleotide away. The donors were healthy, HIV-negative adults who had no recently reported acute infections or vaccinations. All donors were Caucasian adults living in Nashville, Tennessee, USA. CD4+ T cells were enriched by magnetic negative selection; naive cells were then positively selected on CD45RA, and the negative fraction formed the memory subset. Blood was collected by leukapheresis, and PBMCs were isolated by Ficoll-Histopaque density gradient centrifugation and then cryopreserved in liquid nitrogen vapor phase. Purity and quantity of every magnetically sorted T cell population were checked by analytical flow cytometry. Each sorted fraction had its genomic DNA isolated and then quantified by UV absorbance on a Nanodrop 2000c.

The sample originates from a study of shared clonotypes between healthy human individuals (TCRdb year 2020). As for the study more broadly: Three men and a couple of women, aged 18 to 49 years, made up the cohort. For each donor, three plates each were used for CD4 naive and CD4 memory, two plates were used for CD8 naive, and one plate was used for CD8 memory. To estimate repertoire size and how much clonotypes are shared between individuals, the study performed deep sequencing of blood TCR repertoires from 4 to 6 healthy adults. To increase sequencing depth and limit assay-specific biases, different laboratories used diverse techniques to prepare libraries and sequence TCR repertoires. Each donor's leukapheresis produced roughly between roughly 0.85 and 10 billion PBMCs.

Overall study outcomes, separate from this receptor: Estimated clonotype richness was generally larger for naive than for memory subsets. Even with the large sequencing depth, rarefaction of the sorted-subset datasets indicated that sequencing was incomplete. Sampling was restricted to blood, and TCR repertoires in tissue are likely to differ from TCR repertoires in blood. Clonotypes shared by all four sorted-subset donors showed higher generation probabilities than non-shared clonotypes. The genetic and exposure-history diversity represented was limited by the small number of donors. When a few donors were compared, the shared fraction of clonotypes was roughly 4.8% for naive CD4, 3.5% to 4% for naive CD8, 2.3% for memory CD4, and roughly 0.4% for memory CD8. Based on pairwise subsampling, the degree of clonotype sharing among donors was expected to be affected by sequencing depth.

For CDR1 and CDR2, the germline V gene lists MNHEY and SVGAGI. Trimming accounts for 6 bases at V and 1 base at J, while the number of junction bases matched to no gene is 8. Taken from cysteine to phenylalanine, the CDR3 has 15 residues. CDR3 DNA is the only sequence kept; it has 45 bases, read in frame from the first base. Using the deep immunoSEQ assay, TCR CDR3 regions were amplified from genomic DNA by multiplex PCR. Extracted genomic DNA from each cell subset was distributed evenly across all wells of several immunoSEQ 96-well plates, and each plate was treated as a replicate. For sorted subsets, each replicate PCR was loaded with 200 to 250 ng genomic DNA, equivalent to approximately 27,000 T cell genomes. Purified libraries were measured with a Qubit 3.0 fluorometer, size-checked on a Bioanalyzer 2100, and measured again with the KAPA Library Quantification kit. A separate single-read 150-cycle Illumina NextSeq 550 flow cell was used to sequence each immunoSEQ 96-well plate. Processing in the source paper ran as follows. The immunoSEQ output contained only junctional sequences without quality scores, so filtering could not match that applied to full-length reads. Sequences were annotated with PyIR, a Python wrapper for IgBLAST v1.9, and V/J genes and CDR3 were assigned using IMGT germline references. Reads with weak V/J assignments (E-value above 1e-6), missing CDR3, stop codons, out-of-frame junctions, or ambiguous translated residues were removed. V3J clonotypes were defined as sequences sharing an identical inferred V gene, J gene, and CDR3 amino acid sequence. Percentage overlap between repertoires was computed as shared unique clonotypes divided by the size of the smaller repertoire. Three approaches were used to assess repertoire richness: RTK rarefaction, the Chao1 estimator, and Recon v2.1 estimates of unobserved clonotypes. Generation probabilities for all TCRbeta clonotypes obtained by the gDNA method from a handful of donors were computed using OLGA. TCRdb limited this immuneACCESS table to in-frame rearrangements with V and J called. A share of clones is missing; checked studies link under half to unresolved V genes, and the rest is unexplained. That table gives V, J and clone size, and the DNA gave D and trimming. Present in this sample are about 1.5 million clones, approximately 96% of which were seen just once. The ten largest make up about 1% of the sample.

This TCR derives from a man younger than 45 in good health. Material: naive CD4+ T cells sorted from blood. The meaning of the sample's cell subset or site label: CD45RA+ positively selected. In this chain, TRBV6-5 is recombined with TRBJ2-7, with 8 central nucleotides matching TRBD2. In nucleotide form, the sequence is TGTGCCAGCAGCCGAACTAGCGGTAAATCCTACGAGCAGTACTTC. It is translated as CASSRTSGKSYEQYF.